One and the same sample provided the 32 T cell receptor beta chains below, sequenced in a study of blood T cell repertoires in COVID-19. Method: immunoSEQ multiplex PCR; TCRdb's copy keeps in-frame clones and lacks some. The sample carries about 310,000 clones, around nine tenths recorded once. Sequenced: peripheral blood. The origin of the receptors is a man in his fifties or sixties with active or convalescent COVID-19.

This clone was detected only a few times. This chain links TRBV15 with TRBJ1-6, with TRBD1 identical over 7 bases. Unmatched junction bases numbered 6, after V lost 1 base and J lost 6 bases. Germline CDR1 is LNHNV and CDR2 is YYDKDF (reference sequence). The CDR3 has 16 amino acids. For the CDR3, the DNA is TGTGCCACCAGCAGAGGGGTGGACAGGTTTAATTCACCCCTCCACTTT. Translation: CATSRGVDRFNSPLHF.

The J gene is TRBJ2-3, the V gene TRBV20-1; D is uncertain. This CDR3 comprises 11 residues. Germline CDR1 and CDR2: DFQATT and SNEGSKA (reference sequence). CDR3 amino acids: CSHLVTDTQYF. In DNA, the CDR3 is TGCAGCCACTTAGTCACAGATACGCAGTATTTT.

The chain uses TRBV4-1 and TRBJ2-7; TRBD2 aligns across 13 bases. J gave up 3 bases and V 6 bases, and 11 bases lay outside the gene matches. CDR3 length: 17 residues. Germline CDR1 and CDR2: MGHRA and YSYEKL. The CDR3 reads CASSQRGLAGEVYEQYF. CDR3 DNA: TGCGCCAGCAGTCAAAGAGGACTAGCGGGAGAGGTCTACGAGCAGTACTTC.

The chain is built from TRBV20-1 and TRBJ2-1, with no clear D. Germline V gene lookup returns CDR1 DFQATT and CDR2 SNEGSKA (reference sequence). Trimming stripped 6 bases from V and 9 bases from J, with 9 bases between. CDR3 length: 10 residues. CDR3 sequence: CSAQVGEQFF. DNA for the CDR3: TGCAGTGCCCAGGTGGGTGAGCAGTTCTTC.

CDR3 sequence (DNA): TGTGCCAGCAGCTTAACCACAGGGCTGAGCAATCAGCCCCAGCATTTT. It codes for CASSLTTGLSNQPQHF. The V call is TRBV7-2, the J call TRBJ1-5; a possible D gene is TRBD1 (6 bases). Between the trimmed V and J ends, which lost 2 bases and 1 base, there was a span of 12 bases. Germline V gene sequence: CDR1 SGHTA, CDR2 FQGNSA. CDR3 length: 16 amino acids. Based on the CDR3 plus reference TRBV7-2 and TRBJ1-5, the full variable domain is GAGVSQSPSNKVTEKGKDVELRCDPISGHTALYWYRQSLGQGLEFLIYFQGNSAPDKSGLPSDRFSAERTGGSVSTLTIQRTQQEDSAVYLCASSLTTGLSNQPQHFGDGTRLSIL.

The chain uses TRBV5-5 and TRBJ1-1; the D gene is possibly TRBD1 (6 bases). With 4 bases removed from V and 1 base from J, the gap between germline ends came to 14 bases. Germline-derived CDR1 and CDR2 are SGHKS and YYEKEE (reference sequence). CDR3 length equals 15 residues. CDR3 bases: TGTGCCAGCAGCGACGTACAGGGTACGAACACTGAAGCTTTCTTT. The encoded protein is CASSDVQGTNTEAFF.

This clone was seen once. The chain is built from TRBV27 and TRBJ2-3, with 8 bases lining up with TRBD1. Germline CDR1 is MNHEY and CDR2 is SMNVEV (reference sequence). The CDR3 has 17 amino acids. The V gene end was trimmed by 1 base and the J gene end by 4 bases; junction bases not matched to a gene: 10. The CDR3 protein is CASSLWGKAGGPDTQYF. The DNA for the CDR3 is TGTGCCAGCAGTTTATGGGGGAAGGCAGGGGGCCCAGATACGCAGTATTTT.

V and J are TRBV19 and TRBJ2-4; possibly TRBD1 for D (7 bases). The CDR3 runs to 15 residues. V was pared by 3 bases and J by 7 bases, with 16 bases between. Germline V gives CDR1 LNHDA, CDR2 SQIVND (reference sequence). The CDR3, as DNA: TGTGCCAGTAGTATGACGGGGGACAGTTTGAACATTCAGTACTTC. This codes for CASSMTGDSLNIQYF.

The chain joins TRBV4-3 to TRBJ2-4, with 7 bases matching TRBD1. After removal of 1 base from V and 9 bases from J, the junction contained 6 bases not matched to a gene. CDR1 and CDR2 (germline): LGHNA, YSLEER. The CDR3 has 14 residues. The CDR3 nucleotides are TGCGCCAGCAGCCAAGTGGGACAGAACGCCATTCAGTACTTC. It specifies CASSQVGQNAIQYF.

In DNA, the CDR3 is TGTGCCAGCAGACTCGGGAGCAATCAGCCCCAGCATTTT. Translation gives CASRLGSNQPQHF. V is TRBV12-3 or TRBV12-4 and J is TRBJ1-5; no clear D. This CDR3 comprises 13 residues. V was clipped by 6 bases and J by 1 base, with 7 bases between them.

This chain links TRBV28 with TRBJ1-4; TRBD1 might be the D (6 bases). V gave up 7 bases and J gave up 7 bases, with 13 bases separating them. Germline V CDR1 and CDR2: MDHEN, SYDVKM. The CDR3 length is 13 residues. The CDR3 spells CASTAGVSEKLFF. Here the CDR3 DNA reads TGTGCCAGCACGGCAGGGGTTAGTGAAAAACTGTTTTTT.

V and J are TRBV7-3 and TRBJ2-1, with TRBD2 matching over 14 bases. CDR1 and CDR2 (germline): SGHTA, FQGTGA. The length of the CDR3 is 18 residues. With V trimmed by 3 bases and J by 6 bases, 10 bases remained unmatched. The CDR3, as DNA: TGTGCCAGCAGCTTCCTGCCCGGGACTAGCGGGAGTAGCAATGAGCAGTTCTTC. Its translation is CASSFLPGTSGSSNEQFF.

V and J are TRBV18 and TRBJ2-5; a possible D gene is TRBD2 (5 bases). The CDR3 extends over 17 amino acids. Germline CDR1 KGHSH, CDR2 LQKENI. Between the trimmed V and J ends, which lost 0 bases and 4 bases, there was a span of 18 bases. This CDR3 is CASSPPYFIGGRETQYF. The CDR3 DNA reads TGTGCCAGCTCACCACCCTATTTCATAGGAGGACGAGAGACCCAGTACTTC.

The genes are TRBV7-9 and TRBJ1-1; 7 nucleotides match TRBD1. The junction had 12 bases not matched to a gene; V was cut back by 5 bases and J by 6 bases. Germline values: CDR1 SEHNR, CDR2 FQNEAQ (reference sequence). The length of the CDR3 is 15 residues. The CDR3 region is CASSLQGGKSSEAFF. CDR3 DNA: TGTGCCAGCAGCCTGCAGGGGGGAAAAAGCTCTGAAGCTTTCTTT.

The chain carries TRBV11-2 and TRBJ1-1; no firm D call. The V end was cut by 4 bases, the J end by 0 bases, with 6 bases between. Per the germline V gene, CDR1 is SGHAT and CDR2 is FQNNGV. CDR3 size: 13 residues. The CDR3 DNA reads TGTGCCAGCAGCTCATCCCTGAACACTGAAGCTTTCTTT. It is translated as CASSSSLNTEAFF.

This clone showed up just once. V is TRBV27 and J is TRBJ2-3; D perhaps matches TRBD2 (6 bases). The V end lost 4 bases, the J end lost 3 bases, and 11 bases lay between the germline ends. This CDR3 contains 14 residues. From germline, CDR1 is MNHEY and CDR2 SMNVEV (reference sequence). This CDR3 is CASSYAGTTDTQYF. The CDR3 DNA follows: TGTGCCAGCAGTTACGCGGGAACGACAGATACGCAGTATTTT.

This chain links TRBV23-1 with TRBJ1-5, with 8 bases aligning to TRBD1. TRBV23-1 is placed among ORFs of uncertain function. The CDR3 runs 18 residues. The junction had 13 bases not matched to a gene; V was cut back by 0 bases and J by 6 bases. As DNA, the CDR3 is TGCGCCAGCAGTCAATCGAGGCCCAGGACAGGGAGGGCTCAGCCCCAGCATTTT. It is translated as CASSQSRPRTGRAQPQHF.

The chain uses TRBV5-1 and TRBJ2-1; TRBD2 is a possible D gene (5 bases). Trimming removed 2 bases at V and 8 bases at J, with 11 bases between. Germline V lookup: CDR1 SGHRS, CDR2 YFSETQ. This CDR3 is built from 13 residues. Here the CDR3 reads CASSLKGGDEQFF. CDR3 in DNA: TGCGCCAGCAGCTTAAAAGGAGGCGATGAGCAGTTCTTC.

The J gene is TRBJ1-4, the V gene TRBV19; 7 bases fit TRBD1. The V and J ends lost 2 bases and 3 bases, in that order; junction bases with no gene match: 9. This CDR3 region has 17 residues. CDR1 LNHDA and CDR2 SQIVND come from the germline V gene (reference sequence). The CDR3 bases are TGTGCCAGTAGTATATCCGGAGGGGGCATACCTAATGAAAAACTGTTTTTT. Translation: CASSISGGGIPNEKLFF. Full variable domain (remainder filled in from reference TRBV19 and TRBJ1-4): DGGITQSPKYLFRKEGQNVTLSCEQNLNHDAMYWYRQDPGQGLRLIYYSQIVNDFQKGDIAEGYSVSREKKESFPLTVTSAQKNPTAFYLCASSISGGGIPNEKLFFGSGTQLSVL.

V is TRBV5-1 and J is TRBJ2-2; 11 bases map to TRBD2. The J segment lost 4 bases and the V segment lost 1 base, leaving 6 bases of the junction unmatched. The CDR3 extends over 17 amino acids. CDR1 is SGHRS, CDR2 YFSETQ, per germline. The CDR3 DNA reads TGCGCCAGCAGCTTGCTTCCCCTAGCGGGGGGCACCGGGGAGCTGTTTTTT. Amino acids: CASSLLPLAGGTGELFF.

The CDR3 reads CATSDSRQGRFEQFF. CDR3 nucleotides: TGTGCCACCAGTGATTCCCGACAGGGGAGGTTTGAGCAGTTCTTC. The gene calls are TRBV24-1 and TRBJ2-1; 8 bases line up with TRBD1. J gave up 9 bases and V 2 bases, and 8 bases lay outside the gene matches. Germline V gives CDR1 KGHDR, CDR2 SFDVKD. This CDR3 is 15 amino acids long.

The chain recombines TRBV27 with TRBJ2-2, with 8 bases identical to TRBD2. CDR1 MNHEY and CDR2 SMNVEV come from the germline V gene (reference sequence). Trimming at V came to 2 bases and at J to 5 bases, leaving 7 bases not matched to a gene. This CDR3 spans 16 amino acids. The CDR3 reads CASSLIGGRITGELFF. The CDR3 DNA sequence: TGTGCCAGCAGTTTAATCGGCGGGAGGATTACCGGGGAGCTGTTTTTT.

This clone was recorded a few times. The chain recombines TRBV19 with TRBJ2-6; the match to TRBD1 covers 10 bases. With V trimmed by 5 bases and J by 0 bases, 1 base remained unmatched. The length of the CDR3 is 16 residues. The germline gives CDR1 LNHDA, CDR2 SQIVND (reference sequence). The CDR3 is CASSRTGGSGANVLTF. CDR3 DNA sequence: TGTGCCAGTAGTCGGACAGGGGGCTCTGGGGCCAACGTCCTGACTTTC.

This chain uses TRBV4-3 with TRBJ1-4; 8 bases agree with TRBD1. In germline, CDR1 is LGHNA, CDR2 YSLEER. The CDR3 loop spans 15 amino acids. The V segment lost 4 bases and the J segment 4 bases; nucleotides outside the gene matches: 5. CDR3 loop: CASSPTGAVNEKLFF. In DNA, the CDR3 is TGCGCCAGCAGCCCGACAGGGGCTGTTAATGAAAAACTGTTTTTT.

The CDR3 DNA reads TGTGCCAGCAGTTCCCGGACTGTGAACACTGAAGCTTTCTTT. Its protein product is CASSSRTVNTEAFF. The rearrangement links TRBV2 to TRBJ1-1; no clear D gene. V was cut by 5 bases and J by 0 bases, with 10 bases left in between. There are 14 residues in the CDR3. CDR1 and CDR2 from the germline V gene are SNHLY and FYNNEI.

In the case of this clone: Other nucleotide sequences in the sample specify the same CDR3. The V gene is TRBV10-3, the J gene TRBJ1-4, with TRBD1 matching over 7 bases. Germline V gene lookup returns CDR1 ENHRY and CDR2 SYGVKD. Trimming took 6 bases from V and 4 from J; bases not matched to a gene: 5. The CDR3 covers 14 residues. CDR3 nucleotide sequence: TGTGCCATCAGCGGGACAGCCAATAATGAAAAACTGTTTTTT. Translation: CAISGTANNEKLFF.

This clone has only one observation. V usage is TRBV19 and J usage is TRBJ2-5; 13 bases map to TRBD2. The CDR3 runs 15 residues. CDR1 LNHDA and CDR2 SQIVND come from the germline V gene (reference sequence). With V trimmed by 4 bases and J by 2 bases, 1 base remained unmatched. The CDR3 reads CASSRGLAGQETQYF. DNA of the CDR3: TGTGCCAGTAGTAGGGGACTAGCGGGGCAAGAGACCCAGTACTTC.

V gene TRBV2 combines with J gene TRBJ1-5, with D unresolved. V was clipped by 5 bases and J by 5 bases, with 13 bases between them. The CDR3 is made up of 14 amino acids. Germline CDR1 SNHLY, CDR2 FYNNEI. CDR3 protein: CASSPVERYQPQHF. CDR3 sequence (DNA): TGTGCCAGCAGTCCTGTCGAGAGGTATCAGCCCCAGCATTTT.

This clone was found a few times. This chain joins TRBV6-6 and TRBJ1-1; TRBD1 might be the D (5 bases). In germline, CDR1 is MNHNY, CDR2 SVGAGI (reference sequence). V was cut by 7 bases and J by 1 base, with 16 bases left in between. This CDR3 region has 15 residues. DNA for the CDR3: TGTGCCAGCATCCAGGGTGGGTCCGCGAACACTGAAGCTTTCTTT. Protein sequence: CASIQGGSANTEAFF.

The J gene is TRBJ2-3, the V gene TRBV18; 10 nucleotides line up with TRBD2. Germline values: CDR1 KGHSH, CDR2 LQKENI. V lost 5 bases and J lost 0; bases outside the gene matches: 8. The CDR3 has 17 residues. Here the CDR3 reads CASSAQLAGMSTDTQYF. In DNA, the CDR3 is TGTGCCAGCTCAGCACAACTAGCGGGGATGAGCACAGATACGCAGTATTTT.

The V and J genes are TRBV29-1 and TRBJ1-2, with 12 bases that match TRBD1. The CDR3 runs 19 residues. Germline CDR1 and CDR2: SQVTM and ANQGSEA. Trimming at V came to 7 bases and at J to 0 bases, leaving 18 bases not matched to a gene. CDR3 DNA: TGCAGCGCCAATCCAAGCACCGGGACAGGGGGCCTTACTAACTATGGCTACACCTTC. This codes for CSANPSTGTGGLTNYGYTF. The variable domain in full, completed from reference TRBV29-1 and TRBJ1-2, reads SAVISQKPSRDICQRGTSLTIQCQVDSQVTMMFWYRQQPGQSLTLIATANQGSEATYESGFVIDKFPISRPNLTFSTLTVSNMSPEDSSIYLCSANPSTGTGGLTNYGYTFGSGTRLTVV.

The rearrangement joins TRBV6-5 to TRBJ2-1; 7 positions match TRBD2. V was clipped by 6 bases and J by 3 bases; unmatched bases: 8. The CDR3 loop spans 15 amino acids. Germline V gives CDR1 MNHEY, CDR2 SVGAGI. CDR3 bases: TGTGCCAGCAGAGCGGGAAGGGCGGGCTACAATGAGCAGTTCTTC. Translation gives CASRAGRAGYNEQFF.